Following are 9 T cell receptor beta chains from one sample sequenced in a study of identical twins. One entry per CDR3 protein results from TCRdb running MiXCR on the 5' RACE reads. The table lists 690,000 or so distinct CDR3 sequences, less than 10% of them singletons. These data are also associated with another study on yellow fever vaccine responses in identical twins.

Sequenced sample: PBMCs. Receptors originate from a woman aged 18-29 years in good health.

The chain couples TRBV5-6 to TRBJ1-4; 8 bases fit TRBD1. Germline CDR1 SGHDT, CDR2 YYEEEE. Losses at the gene ends were 0 bases for V and 8 bases for J; bases not matched to a gene: 12. The CDR3 is 17 amino acids. The CDR3 protein is CASSLGVGQGAREKLFF. The CDR3 bases are TGTGCCAGCAGCTTGGGAGTTGGGCAGGGGGCGCGAGAAAAACTGTTTTTT.

J is TRBJ1-5 and V is TRBV18, with 7 bases aligning to TRBD1. Germline CDR1 reads KGHSH; CDR2 reads LQKENI. This CDR3 spans 15 amino acids. V gave up 4 bases and J gave up 3 bases; unmatched junction bases: 6. In nucleotides, the CDR3 is TGTGCCAGCTCACTCGACAGGGCGATCAATCAGCCCCAGCATTTT. This sequence encodes CASSLDRAINQPQHF.

The table lists this clonotype with a few counts. The chain couples TRBV3-1 to TRBJ2-7; tentatively, D is TRBD2 (6 bases). V shed 0 bases and J shed 7 bases, with 10 bases lying between them. The germline V gene encodes CDR1 LGHDT and CDR2 YNNKEL (reference sequence). The CDR3 has 13 residues. CDR3 nucleotide sequence: TGTGCCAGCAGCCAAGATCTTGCGGGGGAGCAGTACTTC. Translated: CASSQDLAGEQYF.

The V gene is TRBV5-1, the J gene TRBJ1-1; a possible D gene is TRBD1 (5 bases). This CDR3 comprises 12 residues. The germline gives CDR1 SGHRS, CDR2 YFSETQ. V was cut by 3 bases and J by 10 bases, with 13 bases left in between. The chain's CDR3 is CASSSSGAGAFF. CDR3 DNA sequence: TGCGCCAGCAGCTCTTCCGGGGCGGGAGCTTTCTTT.

This chain connects TRBV20-1 to TRBJ2-7; D not certain. Trimming removed 0 bases from V and 1 base from J, with 13 bases in between. The CDR3 has 15 residues. CDR1 DFQATT and CDR2 SNEGSKA come from the germline V gene (reference sequence). DNA of the CDR3: TGCAGTGCTAGAGATCTCGCAGGAGCATCCTACGAGCAGTACTTC. Protein product: CSARDLAGASYEQYF.

This clonotype was counted only a few times. The chain couples TRBV29-1 to TRBJ2-1; 9 bases fit TRBD1. The CDR3 has 12 residues. Germline V gene sequence: CDR1 SQVTM, CDR2 ANQGSEA. V lost 4 bases, J lost 6 bases, and 1 base stayed unmatched. Here the CDR3 reads CSVGQGVNEQFF. CDR3 in DNA: TGCAGCGTTGGACAGGGGGTCAATGAGCAGTTCTTC.

This clonotype was detected only a few times. This CDR3 reads CASSRDGGALPGELFF. In DNA, the CDR3 is TGTGCCAGCAGCCGTGACGGGGGCGCGCTCCCCGGGGAGCTGTTTTTT. The chain couples TRBV11-3 to TRBJ2-2; D is tentatively TRBD1 or TRBD2 (6 bases each). Germline-derived CDR1 and CDR2 are SGHNT and YENEEA. This CDR3 is built from 16 residues. V dropped 5 bases and J dropped 6 bases, with 19 bases sitting between them.

This clonotype was detected many times. The chain's CDR3 is CASSPTAGGNEQFF. Here the CDR3 DNA reads TGCGCCAGCAGCCCCACAGCGGGAGGCAATGAGCAGTTCTTC. The chain carries TRBV4-1 and TRBJ2-1; 9 bases line up with TRBD2. The V gene end was trimmed by 4 bases and the J gene end by 6 bases; junction bases not matched to a gene: 4. The CDR3 totals 14 residues. Germline lookup yields CDR1 MGHRA and CDR2 YSYEKL.

This clonotype came up a few times. The chain has TRBV7-2 and TRBJ1-5, with 8 bases that match TRBD1. The CDR3 runs 15 residues. Losses at the gene ends were 5 bases for V and 9 bases for J; bases not matched to a gene: 12. In germline, CDR1 is SGHTA, CDR2 FQGNSA. This chain's CDR3 is CASSHRATGELPQHF. CDR3 bases: TGTGCCAGCAGCCACCGGGCGACAGGGGAGCTGCCCCAGCATTTT.